Listed here are 28 T cell receptor beta chains from one sample, sequenced in a study of T cell clonotyping in hematopoietic cell transplantation. Some clones are missing from TCRdb's copy, which holds only in-frame ones; the method was immunoSEQ multiplex PCR. Found here are fewer than 8,500 clones, under 98% of them singletons; the top ten hold about a sixth. Sample time point: recipient sample about 28 days before transplant, after cytoreduction. Sample: peripheral blood mononuclear cells, taken before stem cell transplant. Receptor source: a man aged 65 to 79 with acute myeloid leukemia. Some clones in this sample may be carry-over from other donors' samples.

This clone came up once. The rearrangement joins TRBV6-1 to TRBJ1-3, with 7 bases identical to TRBD1. The germline V gene has CDR1 MNHNS and CDR2 SASEGT. The ends lost 6 bases at V and 0 bases at J; junction bases unmatched: 5. The CDR3 is made up of 15 amino acids. CDR3 nucleotides: TGTGCCAGCAGCGCACAGGGGTTCTCTGGAAACACCATATATTTT. Residues: CASSAQGFSGNTIYF.

V and J are TRBV28 and TRBJ1-6; no firm D call. The CDR3 is 14 amino acids. Trimming cost V 2 bases and J 8 bases, with 10 bases left between them. Germline V gene data show CDR1 as MDHEN and CDR2 as SYDVKM. The CDR3 loop is CASSLRVGDSPLHF. CDR3 in DNA: TGTGCCAGCAGTTTAAGGGTTGGAGATTCACCCCTCCACTTT.

The chain combines TRBV10-2 with TRBJ2-5, with 9 bases identical to TRBD2. CDR1 is WSHSY and CDR2 is SAAADI in the germline V gene. V lost 6 bases, J lost 5 bases, and 10 bases stayed unmatched. This CDR3 has 15 residues. The CDR3 loop is CASRHFSGSRETQYF. The CDR3 coding sequence is TGCGCCAGCAGGCACTTTAGCGGGAGCCGGGAGACCCAGTACTTC.

This clone occurred once. V usage is TRBV11-3 and J usage is TRBJ1-1; 9 bases fit TRBD1. Per germline, CDR1 SGHNT and CDR2 YENEEA. The CDR3 is 11 amino acids. Trimming removed 5 bases from V and 12 bases from J; junction bases left unmatched: 4. The CDR3 loop reads CASSADRGTFF. Written as DNA, the CDR3 is TGTGCCAGCAGCGCCGACAGGGGGACTTTCTTT.

The chain recombines TRBV7-3 with TRBJ2-7; tentatively, D is TRBD2 (6 bases). CDR1 SGHTA and CDR2 FQGTGA come from the germline V gene. The CDR3 extends over 15 amino acids. Between the trimmed V and J ends, which lost 5 bases and 4 bases, there was a span of 18 bases. The CDR3 nucleotides read TGTGCCAGCAGCCGAGGACTCCCGGGAGCGTACGAGCAGTACTTC. This sequence encodes CASSRGLPGAYEQYF.

This chain connects TRBV7-2 to TRBJ2-5, with 9 bases that match TRBD2. This CDR3 is built from 18 residues. Germline V CDR1 and CDR2: SGHTA, FQGNSA. J gave up 2 bases and V 0 bases, and 10 bases lay outside the gene matches. This CDR3 is CASSLARLAGIRQETQYF. CDR3 DNA sequence: TGTGCCAGCAGCTTAGCGAGGCTAGCGGGGATCCGACAAGAGACCCAGTACTTC.

V gene TRBV6-6 combines with J gene TRBJ2-7; D is ambiguous. The CDR3 extends over 13 amino acids. Trimming stripped 5 bases from V and 2 bases from J, with 10 bases between. Germline CDR1 MNHNY, CDR2 SVGAGI (reference sequence). In DNA form, the CDR3 reads TGTGCCAGCAGTCCTCGACACCCCTACGAGCAGTACTTC. Translated: CASSPRHPYEQYF.

The gene calls are TRBV6-5 and TRBJ2-3, with TRBD2 identical over 9 bases. V lost 0 bases, J lost 0 bases, and 1 base stayed unmatched. Germline values: CDR1 MNHEY, CDR2 SVGAGI. The CDR3 is 16 amino acids. The CDR3 protein is CASSYSAGGSTDTQYF. The CDR3 DNA reads as TGTGCCAGCAGTTACTCGGCGGGAGGGAGCACAGATACGCAGTATTTT.

The chain employs TRBV6-6 and TRBJ1-1; D gene uncertain. The germline CDR1 and CDR2 sequences are MNHNY and SVGAGI (reference sequence). CDR3 size: 11 residues. V lost 6 bases and J lost 0, with 2 bases in between. CDR3 bases: TGTGCCAGCAGCATGAACACTGAAGCTTTCTTT. Translation gives CASSMNTEAFF.

The V and J genes are TRBV5-1 and TRBJ2-2, with D hard to call. Trimming shortened V by 4 bases and J by 1 base, and 11 bases separated the two germline ends. The germline gives CDR1 SGHRS, CDR2 YFSETQ. This CDR3 has 15 residues. CDR3 loop: CASSRSPGNTGELFF. The CDR3 DNA follows: TGCGCCAGCAGCCGCTCCCCAGGGAACACCGGGGAGCTGTTTTTT.

The chain employs TRBV19 and TRBJ2-1; 12 bases align to TRBD1. With 10 bases clipped from V and 2 bases from J, the junction kept 6 bases outside the gene matches. The germline CDR1 and CDR2 sequences are LNHDA and SQIVND (reference sequence). CDR3 length: 15 amino acids. Here the CDR3 DNA reads TGTGCCACCGGGACAGGGGGCTCCACCTACAATGAGCAGTTCTTC. Its protein product is CATGTGGSTYNEQFF. Using reference TRBV19 and TRBJ2-1 for the parts outside the CDR3, the full variable domain is DGGITQSPKYLFRKEGQNVTLSCEQNLNHDAMYWYRQDPGQGLRLIYYSQIVNDFQKGDIAEGYSVSREKKESFPLTVTSAQKNPTAFYLCATGTGGSTYNEQFFGPGTRLTVL.

The chain links TRBV5-1 to TRBJ2-6; D gene ambiguous. In germline, CDR1 is SGHRS, CDR2 YFSETQ. This CDR3 has 17 residues. V was shortened by 4 bases and J by 4 bases, with 18 bases between the two germline ends. The CDR3 coding sequence is TGCGCCAGCAGCCCGTCTCAGCTGGGTGGAGGGGCCAACGTCCTGACTTTC. Amino acid sequence: CASSPSQLGGGANVLTF.

The chain couples TRBV30 to TRBJ1-3; 7 nucleotides align to TRBD1. From germline, CDR1 is GTSNPN and CDR2 SVGIG (reference sequence). This CDR3 is 13 amino acids long. Unmatched junction bases numbered 1, after V lost 0 bases and J lost 5 bases. CDR3 nucleotides: TGTGCCTGGAGTGTACAGGGGCGAAACACCATATATTTT. It encodes CAWSVQGRNTIYF.

J is TRBJ2-3 and V is TRBV12-5, with TRBD2 matching 12 bases. CDR1 LGHNT and CDR2 FRNRAP come from the germline V gene. This CDR3 comprises 16 residues. The trim removed 1 base at V and 4 bases at J, leaving 3 bases unmatched. In nucleotides, the CDR3 is TGTGCTAGTGGTTTGGGACTAGCGGGGGTTGCAGATACGCAGTATTTT. Protein product: CASGLGLAGVADTQYF.

This clone was observed once. This chain links TRBV23-1 with TRBJ2-2; D may be TRBD1 (6 bases). TRBV23-1 is noted as an ORF with a role that remains uncertain. V gave up 4 bases and J gave up 1 base, with 10 bases separating them. The CDR3 has 15 residues. CDR3: CASSPKGVNTGELFF. Here the CDR3 DNA reads TGCGCCAGCAGTCCAAAGGGGGTGAACACCGGGGAGCTGTTTTTT.

The V gene is TRBV25-1, the J gene TRBJ1-3; D is undetermined. Trimming removed 1 base at V and 4 bases at J, with 11 bases between. The CDR3 extends over 15 amino acids. Germline V CDR1 and CDR2: MGHDK, SYGVNS. The DNA of the CDR3 is TGTGCCAGCAGTGAATTATCCGGGTTAGGAAACACCATATATTTT. Residues: CASSELSGLGNTIYF.

The chain links TRBV6-5 to TRBJ1-1; a weak D match, TRBD1 (5 bases). There are 14 residues in the CDR3. The V gene's germline CDR1 is MNHEY and CDR2 SVGAGI. Trimming took off 6 bases at V and 5 bases at J, with 16 bases between the two ends. CDR3 bases: TGTGCCAGCAGCGCAGGGAGAGGTTGGACTGAAGCTTTCTTT. The encoded protein is CASSAGRGWTEAFF.

The gene calls are TRBV7-2 and TRBJ2-5, with D tentatively TRBD1 (6 bases). The CDR3 contains 15 residues. CDR1 and CDR2 from the germline V gene are SGHTA and FQGNSA. Trimming cost V 4 bases and J 1 base, with 13 bases left between them. The CDR3 nucleotides are TGTGCCAGCAGCTCCCTCGGACAGCCCCAAGAGACCCAGTACTTC. Its translation is CASSSLGQPQETQYF.

V gene TRBV7-2 combines with J gene TRBJ2-7; D may be TRBD1 (5 bases). Germline CDR1 reads SGHTA; CDR2 reads FQGNSA. Trimming removed 3 bases at V and 2 bases at J, with 14 bases between. The CDR3 runs 15 residues. The CDR3 bases are TGTGCCAGCAGCTTTGCGGCAGGGTCGACCTACGAGCAGTACTTC. Translated, it gives CASSFAAGSTYEQYF.

V usage is TRBV29-1 and J usage is TRBJ2-3, with 12 bases matching TRBD2. Germline V gene lookup returns CDR1 SQVTM and CDR2 ANQGSEA. Germline trimming cut 7 bases from V and 3 bases from J; bases unmatched to any gene: 8. There are 15 residues in the CDR3. The CDR3 DNA reads as TGCAGCGCCCAATTGACTAGCGGGAGTACAGATACGCAGTATTTT. This gives the protein CSAQLTSGSTDTQYF.

The genes are TRBV5-1 and TRBJ2-1; D gene unclear. Looked up from germline, CDR1 is SGHRS and CDR2 is YFSETQ. The ends were cut back, 4 bases at V and 5 bases at J, with 16 bases in the middle. The CDR3 sequence is 15 residues long. CDR3 nucleotide sequence: TGCGCCAGCAGCGCCCCTCCGGTCTTTGACAATGAGCAGTTCTTC. Translating it yields CASSAPPVFDNEQFF.

The V and J genes are TRBV11-2 and TRBJ2-7, with D perhaps TRBD1 or TRBD2 (5 bases each). Germline V CDR1 and CDR2: SGHAT, FQNNGV. The V and J ends lost 2 bases and 2 bases respectively, with 10 bases between them. CDR3 length equals 14 residues. The CDR3 DNA sequence: TGTGCCAGCAGCTTAAGCAGAGGGGCCTACGAGCAGTACTTC. Its translation is CASSLSRGAYEQYF.

The rearrangement joins TRBV6-1 to TRBJ2-3; 9 bases match TRBD1. Looked up from germline, CDR1 is MNHNS and CDR2 is SASEGT. The junction had 15 bases not matched to a gene; V was cut back by 11 bases and J by 6 bases. The CDR3 has 15 residues. The CDR3 here is CAVTPGTGMTDTQYF. The DNA of the CDR3 is TGTGCCGTTACTCCCGGGACAGGGATGACGGATACGCAGTATTTT.

In nucleotides, the CDR3 is TGCAGCGTAACCGGGACAGCGAACACTGAAGCTTTCTTT. Translating gives CSVTGTANTEAFF. The gene calls are TRBV29-1 and TRBJ1-1; 7 positions match TRBD1. Germline V CDR1 and CDR2: SQVTM, ANQGSEA. Trimming at V came to 6 bases and at J to 1 base, leaving 5 bases not matched to a gene. This CDR3 has 13 amino acids.

V gene TRBV4-1 combines with J gene TRBJ1-2; possibly TRBD1 for D (6 bases). From germline, CDR1 is MGHRA and CDR2 YSYEKL. V was trimmed by 0 bases and J by 3 bases, leaving 11 bases between them. The CDR3 loop spans 15 amino acids. The CDR3 here is CASSQERGGDYGYTF. DNA for the CDR3: TGCGCCAGCAGCCAAGAAAGGGGGGGGGACTATGGCTACACCTTC.

This sequence joins TRBV6-5 and TRBJ1-3; the D is unclear. V gave up 6 bases and J gave up 4 bases, with 7 bases separating them. This CDR3 contains 12 residues. The germline CDR1 and CDR2 sequences are MNHEY and SVGAGI. The chain's CDR3 is CASRPPGNTIYF. The CDR3 nucleotides read TGTGCCAGCAGACCCCCCGGAAACACCATATATTTT.

V is TRBV5-1 and J is TRBJ1-4; D unclear. The germline CDR1 and CDR2 sequences are SGHRS and YFSETQ. Trimming stripped 0 bases from V and 8 bases from J, with 14 bases between. This CDR3 is built from 15 residues. The CDR3 DNA reads as TGCGCCAGCAGCTTGGAGGGCGCGACGGTCGAAAAACTGTTTTTT. It specifies CASSLEGATVEKLFF.

The chain has TRBV9 and TRBJ1-1; 7 bases are a match to TRBD1. J was trimmed by 1 base and V by 4 bases; bases with no gene match: 1. The CDR3 has 13 residues. Germline V gene sequence: CDR1 SGDLS, CDR2 YYNGEE. CDR3 nucleotide sequence: TGTGCCAGCAGCTGGACAGGGAACACTGAAGCTTTCTTT. Amino acid sequence: CASSWTGNTEAFF. Together with reference TRBV9 and TRBJ1-1, the CDR3 gives the full variable domain: DSGVTQTPKHLITATGQRVTLRCSPRSGDLSVYWYQQSLDQGLQFLIQYYNGEERAKGNILERFSAQQFPDLHSELNLSSLELGDSALYFCASSWTGNTEAFFGQGTRLTVV.